Below, one T cell receptor beta chain is given with its context. This sample was taken from a study of blood T cell repertoires in COVID-19. The wider study: PBMCs, B-cell-depleted T cells, or T cells were the source of the cDNA or gDNA that made up the material.

The CDR3 sequence is 10 residues long. Germline CDR1 LNHDA, CDR2 SQIVND (reference sequence). J gave up 6 bases and V 9 bases, and 1 base lay outside the gene matches. The table came from immunoSEQ multiplex PCR; TCRdb's copy has only in-frame clones and leaves some out. The profile shows about 220,000 clones, 84% of them singletons. The specimen was peripheral blood. The TCR comes from a man aged 35 to 55 who had recovered from COVID-19. The chain recombines TRBV19 with TRBJ1-1; 7 bases are shared with TRBD1. The CDR3: CASRGAEAFF. CDR3 in DNA: TGTGCCAGCAGGGGGGCTGAAGCTTTCTTT.